This T cell receptor beta chain was found in a study of blood T cell repertoires in COVID-19. Study at large: Samples came from the United States, Italy and Spain, spanning acute and convalescent COVID-19.

Original processing notes: Cell counts per sample came from amplifying reference gene primers. Repertoires were generated with immunoSEQ multiplex PCR, while TCRdb's copy carries only in-frame clones and drops some. For V, J and clone size, that table is used; D and trimming come from the DNA. The data show under 150,000 clones, around four fifths seen once. Sequenced material: peripheral blood. The clonotype was recovered from a woman aged 40 to 50 with acute or convalescent COVID-19.

The CDR3 coding sequence is TGTGCCTGGAGGGACAGGGGGCAAGAGCAGTACTTC. Its translation is CAWRDRGQEQYF. The chain carries TRBV30 and TRBJ2-7, with 11 bases lining up with TRBD1. The CDR3 runs 12 residues. Germline V CDR1 and CDR2: GTSNPN, SVGIG (reference sequence). Trimming cost V 3 bases and J 7 bases; bases outside gene matches: 2.